The rows below give T cell receptor beta chains drawn from one sample of a study of blood T cell repertoires in COVID-19. The repertoire was sequenced with immunoSEQ multiplex PCR; TCRdb's copy has only in-frame clones and lacks some. The table records some 80,000 clones, around 89% of them present only once. Input material: peripheral blood. The receptors shown here come from a human donor in a cohort sampled during active COVID-19. The CDR3 runs from the conserved cysteine through the conserved F or W. A D gene is named only where the DNA matches it firmly. Some rows have no size entry. The others give once, few or many, or a class for an expanded clone.

v_gene: TRBV18
d_gene: TRBD2
j_gene: TRBJ2-5
abundance: -
CDR3aa: CASSPPGLQETQYF
CDR3nt: TGTGCCAGCTCACCTCCGGGACTACAAGAGACCCAGTACTTC

v_gene: TRBV28
d_gene: -
j_gene: TRBJ2-5
abundance: -
CDR3aa: CASSLFRPGLAPEWGQETQYF
CDR3nt: TGTGCCAGCAGTTTATTCCGCCCGGGGCTAGCGCCTGAGTGGGGCCAAGAGACCCAGTACTTC

v_gene: TRBV27
d_gene: TRBD1
j_gene: TRBJ1-5
abundance: few
CDR3aa: CASKGQGLLGNQPQHF
CDR3nt: TGTGCCAGCAAGGGACAGGGACTCCTTGGCAATCAGCCCCAGCATTTT

v_gene: TRBV6-5
d_gene: -
j_gene: TRBJ2-7
abundance: -
CDR3aa: CASSYRFEISYEQYF
CDR3nt: TGTGCCAGCAGTTACCGGTTCGAGATTTCCTACGAGCAGTACTTC

v_gene: TRBV7-2
d_gene: -
j_gene: TRBJ1-1
abundance: -
CDR3aa: CASSSRGRLNTEAFF
CDR3nt: TGTGCCAGCAGCTCCCGTGGGCGACTGAACACTGAAGCTTTCTTT

v_gene: TRBV13
d_gene: -
j_gene: TRBJ2-1
abundance: -
CDR3aa: CASSLQRNEQFF
CDR3nt: TGTGCCAGCAGTCTCCAGCGGAATGAGCAGTTCTTC

v_gene: TRBV14
d_gene: -
j_gene: TRBJ2-3
abundance: -
CDR3aa: CASSQELHSTDTQYF
CDR3nt: TGTGCCAGCAGCCAAGAACTACATTCCACAGATACGCAGTATTTT

v_gene: TRBV3-1/TRBV3-2
d_gene: TRBD2
j_gene: TRBJ2-1
abundance: -
CDR3aa: CASSSTSGGDNEQFF
CDR3nt: TGTGCCAGCAGCTCGACTAGCGGGGGGGACAATGAGCAGTTCTTC

v_gene: TRBV21-1
d_gene: -
j_gene: TRBJ1-5
abundance: -
CDR3aa: CASSDRDRLRPQHF
CDR3nt: TGTGCCAGCAGCGACCGGGACAGACTGAGGCCCCAGCATTTT

v_gene: TRBV4-3
d_gene: TRBD1
j_gene: TRBJ2-3
abundance: -
CDR3aa: CASSQDEQGAMVDTQYF
CDR3nt: TGCGCCAGCAGCCAAGATGAACAGGGGGCGATGGTGGATACGCAGTATTTT

v_gene: TRBV9
d_gene: TRBD1
j_gene: TRBJ2-3
abundance: -
CDR3aa: CATSPTGGITDTQYF
CDR3nt: TGTGCCACCTCGCCGACAGGGGGCATCACAGATACGCAGTATTTT

v_gene: TRBV19
d_gene: TRBD2
j_gene: TRBJ2-7
abundance: once
CDR3aa: CASSITAGVPEQYF
CDR3nt: TGTGCCAGTAGTATAACAGCGGGAGTACCCGAGCAGTACTTC

v_gene: TRBV11-2
d_gene: TRBD1
j_gene: TRBJ1-2
abundance: -
CDR3aa: CASSSRDRGRGGYTF
CDR3nt: TGTGCCAGCAGCTCTCGGGACAGGGGGCGGGGTGGCTACACCTTC

v_gene: TRBV6-6
d_gene: TRBD1
j_gene: TRBJ2-7
abundance: -
CDR3aa: CASSPPSRPLRGMPGEQYF
CDR3nt: TGTGCCAGCAGTCCTCCCAGTCGTCCCCTCAGGGGGATGCCGGGAGAGCAGTACTTC

v_gene: TRBV19
d_gene: TRBD1
j_gene: TRBJ1-2
abundance: once
CDR3aa: CASSIQGVAPNYGYTF
CDR3nt: TGTGCCAGTAGTATCCAGGGGGTCGCCCCTAACTATGGCTACACCTTC

v_gene: TRBV9
d_gene: TRBD1
j_gene: TRBJ2-2
abundance: -
CDR3aa: CASSVNTGATGELFF
CDR3nt: TGTGCCAGCAGCGTTAACACAGGGGCCACCGGGGAGCTGTTTTTT

v_gene: TRBV10-1
d_gene: -
j_gene: TRBJ1-2
abundance: once
CDR3aa: CARNLQAFQNGYTF
CDR3nt: TGCGCCAGGAACCTGCAAGCGTTCCAGAATGGCTACACCTTC

v_gene: TRBV7-2
d_gene: TRBD2
j_gene: TRBJ2-5
abundance: -
CDR3aa: CASSLWEAGASDVGETQYF
CDR3nt: TGTGCCAGCAGCTTATGGGAAGCGGGAGCCTCTGACGTGGGGGAGACCCAGTACTTC

v_gene: TRBV5-1
d_gene: TRBD1
j_gene: TRBJ1-4
abundance: once
CDR3aa: CASSPGTGSEKLFF
CDR3nt: TGCGCCAGCTCCCCCGGGACAGGGAGTGAAAAACTGTTTTTT

v_gene: TRBV5-1
d_gene: TRBD1
j_gene: TRBJ1-1
abundance: once
CDR3aa: CASSSMQGDGAEAFF
CDR3nt: TGCGCCAGCAGCTCTATGCAGGGGGATGGGGCTGAAGCTTTCTTT

v_gene: TRBV7-3
d_gene: -
j_gene: TRBJ2-7
abundance: -
CDR3aa: CASSPPGTYEQYF
CDR3nt: TGTGCCAGCAGCCCCCCCGGTACCTACGAGCAGTACTTC

v_gene: TRBV3-1/TRBV3-2
d_gene: TRBD2
j_gene: TRBJ2-7
abundance: -
CDR3aa: CASSSGLAGGRQYF
CDR3nt: TGTGCCAGCAGCTCGGGACTAGCGGGAGGACGGCAGTACTTC

v_gene: TRBV28
d_gene: TRBD1
j_gene: TRBJ1-5
abundance: once
CDR3aa: CASGDRAAIQPQHF
CDR3nt: TGTGCCAGCGGAGACAGGGCGGCCATTCAGCCCCAGCATTTT

v_gene: TRBV24-1
d_gene: TRBD2
j_gene: TRBJ2-3
abundance: -
CDR3aa: CATSDQGLASSTDTQYF
CDR3nt: TGTGCCACCAGTGACCAGGGACTAGCGTCTAGCACAGATACGCAGTATTTT

v_gene: TRBV7-2
d_gene: TRBD2
j_gene: TRBJ2-5
abundance: -
CDR3aa: CASSLGLAGTETQYF
CDR3nt: TGTGCCAGCAGCTTAGGACTAGCGGGGACGGAGACCCAGTACTTC

v_gene: TRBV12-3/TRBV12-4
d_gene: -
j_gene: TRBJ2-1
abundance: once
CDR3aa: CASRSVGPNEQFF
CDR3nt: TGTGCCAGCAGGTCTGTGGGGCCCAATGAGCAGTTCTTC

v_gene: TRBV12-5
d_gene: -
j_gene: TRBJ2-7
abundance: few
CDR3aa: CASSGRTIEQYF
CDR3nt: TGTGCTAGTTCGGGAAGGACTATCGAGCAGTACTTC

v_gene: TRBV10-2
d_gene: TRBD2
j_gene: TRBJ2-7
abundance: -
CDR3aa: CASSETGLAGDRYF
CDR3nt: TGCGCCAGCAGTGAGACGGGACTAGCGGGAGACAGGTACTTC

v_gene: TRBV7-9
d_gene: -
j_gene: TRBJ2-3
abundance: -
CDR3aa: CASSWSGELDTQYF
CDR3nt: TGTGCCAGCAGTTGGTCGGGGGAATTGGATACGCAGTATTTT

v_gene: TRBV5-6
d_gene: -
j_gene: TRBJ2-3
abundance: -
CDR3aa: CASSLVGASTDTQYF
CDR3nt: TGTGCCAGCAGCTTGGTGGGGGCGAGCACAGATACGCAGTATTTT

v_gene: TRBV5-1
d_gene: -
j_gene: TRBJ2-3
abundance: -
CDR3aa: CASSRGGEADTQYF
CDR3nt: TGCGCCAGCAGCCGGGGCGGGGAGGCAGATACGCAGTATTTT

v_gene: TRBV10-2
d_gene: TRBD2
j_gene: TRBJ2-1
abundance: -
CDR3aa: CASGTKYNEQFF
CDR3nt: TGCGCCAGCGGGACTAAGTACAATGAGCAGTTCTTC

v_gene: TRBV5-1
d_gene: -
j_gene: TRBJ2-2
abundance: -
CDR3aa: CASSLDGFGELFF
CDR3nt: TGCGCCAGCAGCTTGGACGGGTTCGGGGAGCTGTTTTTT

v_gene: TRBV28
d_gene: TRBD1
j_gene: TRBJ1-2
abundance: once
CDR3aa: CASSGQGFGYTF
CDR3nt: TGTGCCAGCAGTGGACAGGGTTTCGGCTACACCTTC

v_gene: TRBV11-2
d_gene: TRBD2
j_gene: TRBJ2-3
abundance: -
CDR3aa: CASSLGGAGVTDTQYF
CDR3nt: TGTGCCAGCAGCTTAGGCGGGGCGGGGGTCACAGATACGCAGTATTTT

v_gene: TRBV3-1/TRBV3-2
d_gene: -
j_gene: TRBJ1-6
abundance: few
CDR3aa: CASSHARSRAGSPLHF
CDR3nt: TGTGCCAGCAGCCATGCCCGATCCAGGGCCGGATCACCCCTCCACTTT

v_gene: TRBV12-3/TRBV12-4
d_gene: TRBD1
j_gene: TRBJ1-2
abundance: -
CDR3aa: CASSLTGEYGYTF
CDR3nt: TGTGCCAGCAGCCTGACAGGGGAGTATGGCTACACCTTC

v_gene: TRBV5-1
d_gene: -
j_gene: TRBJ1-4
abundance: -
CDR3aa: CASSLGGGSYEKLFF
CDR3nt: TGCGCCAGCAGCTTGGGAGGGGGTTCGTATGAAAAACTGTTTTTT

v_gene: TRBV27
d_gene: -
j_gene: TRBJ2-3
abundance: -
CDR3aa: CASTDTGRDTQYF
CDR3nt: TGTGCCAGCACGGATACAGGACGCGATACGCAGTATTTT

v_gene: TRBV7-3
d_gene: TRBD1
j_gene: TRBJ2-7
abundance: -
CDR3aa: CASSLGQLSSYEQYF
CDR3nt: TGTGCCAGCAGCTTGGGACAGCTGAGCTCCTACGAGCAGTACTTC

v_gene: TRBV7-2
d_gene: -
j_gene: TRBJ1-5
abundance: few
CDR3aa: CASSLGRGGVSNQPQHF
CDR3nt: TGTGCCAGCAGCTTAGGGCGGGGGGGAGTCAGCAATCAGCCCCAGCATTTT

v_gene: TRBV11-1
d_gene: TRBD2
j_gene: TRBJ2-1
abundance: -
CDR3aa: CASSSVWAGDYNEQFF
CDR3nt: TGTGCCAGCAGCTCGGTCTGGGCGGGAGACTACAATGAGCAGTTCTTC

v_gene: TRBV7-8
d_gene: TRBD2
j_gene: TRBJ2-7
abundance: -
CDR3aa: CASSLAGAGRGYEQYF
CDR3nt: TGTGCCAGCAGCTTAGCGGGTGCAGGGCGGGGGTACGAGCAGTACTTC

v_gene: TRBV12-3/TRBV12-4
d_gene: TRBD1
j_gene: TRBJ2-5
abundance: -
CDR3aa: CASRQGAGETQYF
CDR3nt: TGTGCCAGCAGGCAGGGGGCGGGAGAGACCCAGTACTTC

v_gene: TRBV10-3
d_gene: TRBD1
j_gene: TRBJ1-6
abundance: -
CDR3aa: CAISRDRESPLHF
CDR3nt: TGTGCCATCAGCCGGGACAGGGAATCACCCCTCCACTTT

v_gene: TRBV9
d_gene: TRBD2
j_gene: TRBJ2-2
abundance: -
CDR3aa: CASSVGSGGTGELFF
CDR3nt: TGTGCCAGCAGCGTAGGAAGCGGGGGCACCGGGGAGCTGTTTTTT